Listed below are T cell receptor beta chains from one sample, sequenced in a study of regulatory T cells in long-lasting Graves disease. Each CDR3 protein gets one entry after TCRdb re-called the multiplex PCR reads with MiXCR. The sample lists about 610,000 distinct CDR3 sequences, about 16% occurring once. These sequences were also reported in another study, on T cells in Graves' hyperthyroidism and ophthalmopathy.

Sequences were derived from peripheral blood mononuclear cells (PBMCs), sampled at new diagnosis, from a patient treated with antithyroid drugs. Receptors originate from a man younger than 35 with Graves disease. The CDR3 runs from the conserved cysteine through the conserved F or W. The D gene is left open where the match is weak. Size is omitted from some rows. Given values are once, few, many or a class for expanded clones.

. TRBJ2-1 TRBV5-1 . CASSSLPATRLGNEGEQFF TGCGCCAGCAGCTCCCTACCCGCGACTCGGCTAGGGAATGAAGGTGAGCAGTTCTTC
TRBD1 TRBJ1-2 TRBV19 . CASSQRQGQVRPANYGYTF TGTGCCAGTAGTCAAAGACAGGGACAAGTTCGACCCGCTAACTATGGCTACACCTTC
. TRBJ2-2 TRBV27 few CASGRAGELFF TGTGCCAGCGGAAGAGCCGGGGAGCTGTTTTTT
. TRBJ2-7 TRBV27 many CASSLASKFYEQYF TGTGCCAGCAGTTTGGCCTCCAAATTCTACGAGCAGTATTTC
. TRBJ1-3 TRBV6-1 . CASSEASYAGTGNTIYF TGTGCCAGCAGTGAAGCCTCTTATGCGGGAACTGGAAACACCATATATTTT
TRBD2 TRBJ2-3 TRBV20-1 . CSARVVAGVYRTQLTDTQYF TGCAGTGCTAGAGTGGTAGCGGGAGTTTACCGTACGCAACTAACAGATACGCAGTATTTT
TRBD1 TRBJ2-7 TRBV27 . CASSLTGTGGLEQYF TGTGCCAGCAGTTTAACCGGGACAGGGGGCCTCGAGCAGTACTTC
. TRBJ1-5 TRBV10-2 . CASSGRRGRSDQPQHF TGCGCCAGCAGTGGCCGACGGGGAAGGAGTGATCAGCCCCAGCATTTT
TRBD2 TRBJ2-7 TRBV20-1 many CSARGHSGPTYEQYF TGCAGTGCTAGAGGGCATAGCGGGCCTACCTACGAGCAGTACTTC
TRBD1 TRBJ2-1 TRBV7-9 many CASSPGDRGRLRHEQFF TGTGCCAGCAGCCCAGGCGACAGGGGGCGCCTCCGGCATGAGCAGTTCTTC
. TRBJ2-1 TRBV7-3 many CASSRDSLNNEQFF TGTGCCAGCTCACGGGACTCCCTAAACAATGAGCAGTTCTTC
. TRBJ2-1 TRBV6-1 many CASRPLGFGLHNYNEQFF TGTGCCAGCAGGCCACTGGGATTTGGACTCCATAATTACAATGAGCAGTTCTTC
TRBD1 TRBJ1-2 TRBV12-3/TRBV12-4 few CASREAGGHGYTF TGTGCCAGCAGGGAGGCAGGGGGTCATGGCTACACCTTC
. TRBJ1-1 TRBV9 few CASTQGRANTEAFF TGTGCCAGCACCCAGGGGCGGGCGAACACTGAAGCTTTCTTT
. TRBJ2-7 TRBV13 many CASSVGPGEQYF TGTGCCAGCAGTGTCGGACCTGGCGAGCAGTACTTC
TRBD2 TRBJ2-7 TRBV27 many CASWTSGRLAPPYEQYF TGTGCCAGCTGGACTAGCGGAAGATTGGCCCCCCCCTACGAGCAGTACTTC
. TRBJ1-5 TRBV30 many CAWSREGNQPQHF TGTGCCTGGAGTAGGGAAGGCAATCAGCCCCAGCATTTT
TRBD1 TRBJ2-7 TRBV7-9 few CASSLGQAASEQYF TGTGCCAGCAGCCTCGGACAGGCGGCCAGCGAGCAGTACTTC
TRBD2 TRBJ2-1 TRBV11-3 many CASSLAGRLNEQFF TGTGCCAGCAGCTTAGCCGGGAGGTTAAATGAGCAGTTCTTC
. TRBJ1-2 TRBV3-1 . CASSQETGLGYTF TGTGCCAGCAGCCAAGAGACGGGTCTTGGCTACACCTTC
TRBD2 TRBJ2-5 TRBV3-1 few CASGQVKRKASGSEETQYF TGTGCCAGCGGCCAAGTAAAGCGGAAAGCTAGCGGGAGTGAAGAGACCCAGTACTTC
. TRBJ2-7 TRBV29-1 few CSVPTLGNEQYF TGCAGCGTTCCCACCCTAGGAAACGAGCAGTACTTC
TRBD2 TRBJ2-2 TRBV6-1 many CALVSMSGRAVGTGELFF TGTGCACTCGTCTCTATGAGCGGGAGGGCCGTGGGGACCGGGGAGCTGTTTTTT
TRBD1 TRBJ1-2 TRBV18 many CASSPRTRPGGYGYTF TGTGCCAGCTCACCACGGACCCGGCCAGGGGGCTATGGCTACACCTTC
TRBD2 TRBJ2-1 TRBV24-1 many CATSDLQGGRARNEQFF TGTGCCACCAGTGATTTGCAGGGCGGGAGGGCCCGGAATGAGCAGTTCTTC
TRBD2 TRBJ2-1 TRBV7-9 . CASSSLGTSGRARNEQFF TGTGCCAGCAGCTCCCTAGGGACTAGCGGGAGGGCTAGAAATGAGCAGTTCTTC
TRBD1 TRBJ1-1 TRBV20-1 . CSGTTGLKAEAFF TGCAGTGGCACGACAGGGCTGAAGGCTGAAGCTTTCTTT
. TRBJ2-1 TRBV20-1 many CSAIGTDSLNEQFF TGCAGTGCTATAGGAACGGATAGCTTAAATGAGCAGTTCTTC
. TRBJ1-5 TRBV29-1 . CSVIEQGWQRPQHF TGCAGCGTGATTGAACAGGGTTGGCAACGGCCCCAGCATTTT
TRBD1 TRBJ1-3 TRBV3-1 . CASSLAWTGRSGNTIYF TGTGCCAGCAGCCTGGCGTGGACAGGTCGCTCTGGAAACACCATATATTTT
TRBD2 TRBJ2-7 TRBV5-5 few CASSLGRLAPGYEQYF TGTGCCAGCAGCCTCGGGAGGCTAGCGCCGGGCTACGAGCAGTACTTC
. TRBJ1-2 TRBV6-9 few CASSYNRNYGYTF TGTGCCAGCAGTTACAACAGGAACTATGGCTACACCTTC
TRBD2 TRBJ2-1 TRBV28 many CASRRGGGRNNEQFF TGTGCCAGCAGACGGGGGGGAGGGCGAAACAATGAGCAGTTCTTC
TRBD1 TRBJ2-1 TRBV24-1 few CATRGQGILDEQFF TGTGCCACCAGGGGACAGGGGATTTTAGATGAGCAGTTCTTC
TRBD2 TRBJ2-5 TRBV7-3 many CASSRLAGETQYF TGTGCCAGCAGCCGACTAGCGGGAGAGACCCAGTACTTC
. TRBJ2-2 TRBV5-1 few CASSLEASYTGELFF TGCGCCAGCAGCTTGGAGGCCTCGTACACCGGGGAGCTGTTTTTT
. TRBJ2-1 TRBV20-1 few CSAREQGVFANEQFF TGCAGTGCTAGGGAACAGGGCGTTTTCGCTAATGAGCAGTTCTTC
. TRBJ2-7 TRBV20-1 many CSATWTSSYEQYF TGCAGTGCAACCTGGACCAGCTCCTACGAGCAGTACTTC
. TRBJ1-1 TRBV6-2/TRBV6-3 many CASSTTKGNMNTEAFF TGTGCCAGCAGTACGACTAAAGGGAACATGAACACTGAAGCTTTCTTT
TRBD2 TRBJ2-3 TRBV9 few CASSVGGGRTTDTQYF TGTGCCAGCAGCGTGGGTGGCGGGAGGACTACAGATACGCAGTATTTT
. TRBJ2-3 TRBV5-1 many CASTKGNIRTDTQYF TGCGCCAGCACCAAGGGGAATATTCGCACAGATACGCAGTATTTT
TRBD2 TRBJ2-1 TRBV5-1 . CASSFSFRAGAYNEQFF TGCGCCAGCAGCTTCTCTTTCCGCGCGGGGGCCTACAATGAGCAGTTCTTC
. TRBJ1-1 TRBV4-1 few CASSQEKTGLTEAFF TGCGCCAGCAGCCAAGAAAAGACAGGTCTCACTGAAGCTTTCTTT
TRBD1 TRBJ2-7 TRBV5-6 few CASSLEGDSEQYF TGTGCCAGCAGCTTGGAAGGGGACAGCGAGCAGTACTTC
. TRBJ1-4 TRBV5-1 . CASSLQGPNEKLFF TGCGCCAGCAGCCTACAGGGCCCTAATGAAAAACTGTTTTTT
. TRBJ1-5 TRBV7-3 few CASSPTGSEPQHF TGTGCCAGCAGTCCCACAGGGTCAGAGCCCCAGCATTTT
. TRBJ2-7 TRBV3-1 many CASTQEGLPPYEQYF TGTGCCAGCACCCAGGAGGGCCTTCCGCCCTACGAGCAGTACTTC
. TRBJ1-1 TRBV19 few CASSHRQVPMNTEAFF TGTGCCAGTAGCCATCGACAGGTTCCTATGAACACTGAAGCTTTCTTT
. TRBJ1-4 TRBV7-9 . CASSLEVGPPNEKLFF TGTGCCAGCAGCTTAGAAGTGGGCCCCCCTAATGAAAAACTGTTTTTT
TRBD1 TRBJ2-1 TRBV28 many CAIRGQFNEQFF TGTGCCATCAGGGGACAGTTCAATGAGCAGTTCTTC
. TRBJ2-1 TRBV19 few CASRTAMSNEQFF TGTGCCAGTAGGACGGCTATGAGTAATGAGCAGTTCTTC
. TRBJ1-2 TRBV20-1 . CSVESYGYTF TGCAGTGTGGAAAGCTATGGCTACACCTTC
TRBD1 TRBJ1-1 TRBV29-1 . CSVGQGFNTEAFF TGCAGCGTAGGACAGGGATTTAACACTGAAGCTTTCTTT
TRBD2 TRBJ2-5 TRBV28 many CASSLFGGVQETQYF TGTGCCAGCAGTTTATTCGGGGGGGTTCAAGAGACCCAGTACTTC
TRBD1 TRBJ2-1 TRBV5-1 many CASSLGDREYNEQFF TGCGCCAGCAGCTTGGGGGACAGGGAGTACAATGAGCAGTTCTTC